This T cell receptor beta chain was found in a study of T cell changes during pregnancy in multiple sclerosis. Assay used: immunoSEQ multiplex PCR; TCRdb lists only in-frame clones, some missing. The sample contains roughly 69,000 clones, approximately 91% of which appear only once. Germline loops: CDR1 SGHRS, CDR2 YFSETQ. The ends lost 0 bases at V and 3 bases at J; junction bases unmatched: 2. The CDR3 spans 15 residues. This clonotype was sampled from a female donor with multiple sclerosis, enrolled in a pregnancy study. Sequencing used peripheral blood, obtained in the third trimester of pregnancy. The chain uses TRBV5-1 and TRBJ2-7, with 11 bases that match TRBD1. CDR3 residues: CASSLEGQGGYEQYF. Here the CDR3 DNA reads TGCGCCAGCAGCTTGGAGGGACAGGGGGGCTACGAGCAGTACTTC.